Given below is one T cell receptor (beta chain) in context. The source of the sample is a study of technical replicates of blood from four donors. Some clones are missing from TCRdb's copy, which holds only in-frame ones; the method was immunoSEQ multiplex PCR. Here the sample spans tens of thousands of clones, 85% to 95% being singletons. Trimming pared 6 bases from V and 6 bases from J, leaving 12 bases between. This CDR3 has 13 amino acids. CDR1 is ENHRY and CDR2 is SYGVKD in the germline V gene. The receptor was derived from a human donor in good health. Some clones in this sample may be carry-over from other donors' samples. Sample: PBMCs. The V call is TRBV10-3, the J call TRBJ2-1; D may be TRBD2 (6 bases). DNA of the CDR3: TGTGCCATCAGGGGACTCACCTCCAATGAGCAGTTCTTC. This encodes CAIRGLTSNEQFF.